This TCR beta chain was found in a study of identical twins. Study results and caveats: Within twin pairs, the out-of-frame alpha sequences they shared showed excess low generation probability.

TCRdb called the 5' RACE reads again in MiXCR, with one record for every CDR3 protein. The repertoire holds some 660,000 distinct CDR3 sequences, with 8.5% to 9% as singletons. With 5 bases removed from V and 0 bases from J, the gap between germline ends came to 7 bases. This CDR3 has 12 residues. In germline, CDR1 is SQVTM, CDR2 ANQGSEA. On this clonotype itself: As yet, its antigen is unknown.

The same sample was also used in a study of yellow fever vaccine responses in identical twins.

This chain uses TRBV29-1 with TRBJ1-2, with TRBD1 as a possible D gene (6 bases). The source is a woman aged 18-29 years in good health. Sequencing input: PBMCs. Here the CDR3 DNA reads TGCAGCGTTTACAGGGCTAACTATGGCTACACCTTC. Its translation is CSVYRANYGYTF.